Below, 2 T cell receptor beta chains from the same sample are listed, as sequenced in a study of blood T cell repertoires in COVID-19. Assay used: immunoSEQ multiplex PCR; TCRdb lists only in-frame clones, some missing. The sample gives around 190,000 clones, about 77% of which show up once; 17% is in the top ten. The specimen sequenced was PBMCs or T cells enriched from blood (not recorded which). The receptors were gathered from a woman aged 45-59 years with acute COVID-19.

The chain links TRBV7-6 to TRBJ1-2; 7 nucleotides match TRBD1. CDR3 length: 13 amino acids. The V and J ends lost 5 bases and 4 bases, in that order; junction bases with no gene match: 4. The germline V gene encodes CDR1 SGHVS and CDR2 FNYEAQ. This CDR3 reads CASSDRDLYGYTF. In DNA, the CDR3 is TGTGCCAGCAGCGACAGGGACCTCTATGGCTACACCTTC.

The chain links TRBV28 to TRBJ2-1, with 7 bases fitting TRBD2. The CDR3 consists of 13 residues. V shed 6 bases and J 8 bases; nucleotides not matched to a gene: 7. Germline loops: CDR1 MDHEN, CDR2 SYDVKM. CDR3 nucleotides: TGTGCCAGCAGCCAACGGGGGGATTATGAGCAGTTCTTC. It codes for CASSQRGDYEQFF.